A selection of T cell receptor beta chains follows, all from one sample in a study of cytomegalovirus exposure and HLA in healthy donors. Profiled with immunoSEQ multiplex PCR; TCRdb holds only in-frame clones, not every one. Of over 150,000 clones in the sample, about 80% are singletons; the top ten hold more than 10%. Sequencing was done on a sample of PBMCs. These receptors originate from a young man in good health and CMV-seropositive. CDR3s include the opening cysteine and the closing phenylalanine or tryptophan. Each record gives: clone size, V gene, CDR3 protein. Clone sizes are given selectively: once, few, many, or a class where the clone is expanded.

. TRBV2 CASRMAGVYGEQFF
. TRBV7-9 CASSRLAGGPNGELFF
once TRBV19 CASSTRTGVNTEAFF
. TRBV2 CASSARRDRTVVKLFF
. TRBV10-3 CAISENLASTGELFF
. TRBV6-5 CASSYLRQNTGELFF
. TRBV6-5 CASRQEMDGDYEQYF
. TRBV10-1 CASSEPGQGVILPNSYEQYF
. TRBV6-6 CASSYAQQGSYGYTF
. TRBV7-8 CASRRREVDTGELFF
. TRBV10-3 CAISESSGRFYEQYF
. TRBV10-3 CAISEFGGGLAKNIQYF
few TRBV28 CASRFGPSGNTIYF
. TRBV6-5 CASSLRDSDYEQYF
. TRBV7-7 CASSFYRGPQPQHF
few TRBV7-9 CASSLEGGRADEQFF
. TRBV28 CASRGTEKNSPLHF
. TRBV28 CASSPNRVAEAFF
. TRBV6-5 CASSYGTGGVNTEAFF
. TRBV4-2 CASSQEGQGNIQYF
few TRBV18 CASSPIQGVGNTEAFF
. TRBV7-6 CASSSRDRVYNEQFF
. TRBV6-5 CASRLPGENEKLFF
once TRBV4-2 CASSQELAGSNEQFF
. TRBV6-1 CASRIVDEQYF
once TRBV2 CASSVLPGGAKNIQYF
. TRBV28 CASSSSGRFSYEQYF
. TRBV7-9 CASSPGTGTQLFF
. TRBV4-3 CASTQSGSNTEAFF
. TRBV7-2 CASSLARPGQGVLFF
. TRBV9 CASSVEVGGGNTIYF
. TRBV5-6 CASSSIGQGPYEQYF
. TRBV6-1 CVSSEGRGSETQYF
. TRBV29-1 CSVELAGTSPLGSYNEQFF
. TRBV5-4 CASSSPTGVYGYTF
. TRBV2 CASSEGLAMADTQYF
. TRBV19 CASSIVGGLNTGELFF
. TRBV9 CASSVGSEMPDYNEQFF
. TRBV11-1 CASSLVRTGELFF
. TRBV5-6 CASSYRDRSNQPQHF
. TRBV6-1 CASSRGSNQPQHF
. TRBV7-6 CASSLAAGGGDEQFF
. TRBV10-2 CASSGTSGSYEQYF
. TRBV19 CASSRGQGHYYEQYF
. TRBV6-5 CAVRIGGYNEQFF
. TRBV4-2 CASSEGHNNSPLHF
. TRBV6-4 CASSQGEADTQYF